This entry concerns a single TCR beta chain. As yet, its antigen is unknown. These data come from a study of T cell responses to AZD1222 COVID-19 vaccine. Findings and caveats of the study: Clonal diversity may have been underestimated in mostly white British donors. Of spike-specific TCRs, nearly half reportedly target regions left unmutated in variants.

This CDR3 comprises 15 residues. With 4 bases clipped from V and 10 bases from J, the junction kept 10 bases outside the gene matches. CDR1 is SGHNT and CDR2 is YYREEE in the germline V gene (reference sequence). Using immunoSEQ multiplex PCR, the repertoire was profiled, and TCRdb retains in-frame clones only, with some absent. In the table there are about 140,000 clones, over 85% of which are singletons. The source was peripheral blood, collected on day 0 of MenACWY control vaccination. The source of this sequence is an adult in good health. This chain joins TRBV5-4 and TRBJ1-6, with 8 bases identical to TRBD1. The CDR3 DNA is TGTGCCAGCAGCCCCAGACAGGGGCAGGGATCACCCCTCCACTTT. Protein product: CASSPRQGQGSPLHF.